The clone carrying this TCR beta chain is a singleton in its sample. Antigen: not known. Patients with uncontrolled infections, other autoimmune diseases, pregnancy or lactation were excluded. The data belong to a study of T cells in Graves' hyperthyroidism and ophthalmopathy. TCR beta CDR3 regions were amplified from RNA. A first-round RT-PCR of the TCR CDR3 used the HTBI primer set. TCRdb re-derived calls from the multiplex PCR reads in MiXCR, one entry per CDR3 protein. The sample includes approximately 700,000 distinct CDR3 sequences, 45% seen only once; the top ten take about 7.2%. Study findings and constraints: Blood also carried most thyroid clonotypes expanded above 0.001.

Trimming removed 3 bases from V and 4 bases from J; junction bases left unmatched: 7. Germline loops: CDR1 SGHNT, CDR2 YENEEA. This CDR3 is built from 15 residues. The rearrangement uses TRBV11-3 and TRBJ1-2, with 8 bases lining up with TRBD1. The material sequenced was peripheral blood or thyroid tissue (not recorded which). This sequence was found in an adult man with Graves' disease, either hyperthyroidism or ophthalmopathy (not recorded which). The CDR3 is CASSFSRQGTYGYTF. The DNA of the CDR3 is TGTGCCAGCAGCTTCTCCCGACAGGGGACCTATGGCTACACCTTC.